This T cell receptor (beta chain) was retrieved from a study of Ad26.COV2.S vaccination and SARS-CoV-2 variants. Study in general: Of the COV1001 trial arms, the Ad26.COV2.S arm included the donor. Intramuscularly, Ad26.COV2.S was given either once or twice, 56 days apart.

Specified treatment: some 20 received Ad26.COV2.S at low or high dose, single or two shots; roughly five received placebo; per-sample allocation not given. Specimen acquisition occurred on day 63 following the initial vaccine or placebo injection. CDR1 and CDR2 (germline): SQVTM, ANQGSEA. The V gene end was trimmed by 8 bases and the J gene end by 4 bases; junction bases not matched to a gene: 4. This CDR3 is built from 12 residues. Here immunoSEQ multiplex PCR was the method, and the copy in TCRdb shows in-frame clones only, minus some. The sample lists 430,000 or so clones, roughly 89% occurring once. Study outcomes and limitations: People given the vaccine had a wider spike-specific TCR breadth than placebo recipients did. Analytic work on TCR breadth and depth might have understated the full extent of total T cell responses.

This clone appeared once. Its specificity is not known. This TCR derives from a person aged 18 to 59 who received the Ad26.COV2.S COVID-19 vaccine or a placebo. This sample comprised peripheral blood, obtained in a trial of Ad26.COV2.S vaccine versus placebo. V is TRBV29-1 and J is TRBJ2-1; 8 nucleotides align to TRBD1. The CDR3 region has the DNA TGCAGCCCCAGGGGGCTGTACAATGAGCAGTTCTTC. It encodes CSPRGLYNEQFF.